The TCR beta chain described here comes from a study of blood T cells in healthy people across ages. As for the study in general: About one barcoded beta molecule per two T cells came from capture by template switching.

Isolated PBMCs totaled at least 6 million in each sample. Regarding this clonotype: Its antigen remains unknown.

Notes on the study in general: Diversity of TCR beta correlated strongly with naive T cell percentage. Older age coincided with a roughly linear decline in TCR beta diversity per million T cells.

PCR was performed a second time for 7 to 11 cycles using a sample-barcoded 5' primer and a J-beta primer mix. TCRdb redid the calling of the 5' RACE reads with MiXCR, one entry per CDR3 protein. This repertoire shows about 800,000 distinct CDR3 sequences, about half found once; its top ten account for 18%. Per germline, CDR1 DFQATT and CDR2 SNEGSKA (reference sequence). The CDR3 is made up of 16 amino acids. The sequenced sample was blood. This chain joins TRBV20-1 and TRBJ2-4; TRBD2 matches at 9 bases. Judging by the DNA end, TRBJ2-7 fits better; the J call may be wrong. The receptor was derived from a man older than 75 in good health. The CDR3 here is CSARAPLRGGRDEQYF. The CDR3 region has the DNA TGCAGTGCTAGAGCCCCCTTGCGGGGGGGCCGCGACGAGCAGTACTTC.